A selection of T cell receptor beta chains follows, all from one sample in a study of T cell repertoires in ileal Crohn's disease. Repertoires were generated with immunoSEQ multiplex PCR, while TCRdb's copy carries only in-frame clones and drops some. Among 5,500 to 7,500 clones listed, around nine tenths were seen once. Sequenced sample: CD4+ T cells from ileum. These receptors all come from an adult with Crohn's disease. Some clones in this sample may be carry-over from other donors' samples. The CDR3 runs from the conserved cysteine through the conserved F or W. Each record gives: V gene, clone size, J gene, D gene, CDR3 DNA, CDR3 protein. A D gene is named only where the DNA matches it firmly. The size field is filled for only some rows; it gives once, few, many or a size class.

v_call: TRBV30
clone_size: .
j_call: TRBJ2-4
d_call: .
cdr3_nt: TGTGCCTGGAGCCCAGGATTTTTAGCCAAAAACATTCAGTACTTC
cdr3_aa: CAWSPGFLAKNIQYF

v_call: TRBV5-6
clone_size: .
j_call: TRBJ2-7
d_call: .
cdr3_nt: TGTGCCAGCAGCTTGGGTATGGAGCAGTACTTC
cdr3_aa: CASSLGMEQYF

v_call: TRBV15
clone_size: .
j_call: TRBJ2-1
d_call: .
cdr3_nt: TGTGCCACCAGCGATAACGGACAACCCGTCGGTGAGCAGTTCTTC
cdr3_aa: CATSDNGQPVGEQFF

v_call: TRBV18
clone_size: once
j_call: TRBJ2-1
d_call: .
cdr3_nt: TGTGCCAGCTCACCGGGGGGGGCCGGGGGTGAGCAGTTCTTC
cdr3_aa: CASSPGGAGGEQFF

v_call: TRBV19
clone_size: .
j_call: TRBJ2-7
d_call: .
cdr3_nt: TGTGCCAGTAGTATAGTGCAAGGGGACGAGCAGTACTTC
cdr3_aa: CASSIVQGDEQYF

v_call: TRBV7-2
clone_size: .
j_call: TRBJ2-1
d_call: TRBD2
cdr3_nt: TGTGCCAGCAGCATGACTAGCGGGAGGGTGTTCTTC
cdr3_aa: CASSMTSGRVFF

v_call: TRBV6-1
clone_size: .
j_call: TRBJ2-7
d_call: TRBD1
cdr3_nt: TGTGCCAGCCAGGACAGGCTCTCCTACGAGCAGTACTTC
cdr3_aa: CASQDRLSYEQYF

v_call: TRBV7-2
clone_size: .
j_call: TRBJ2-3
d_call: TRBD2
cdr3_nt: TGTGCCAGCAGAAGCGGGAGGGCCACAGATACGCAGTATTTT
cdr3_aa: CASRSGRATDTQYF

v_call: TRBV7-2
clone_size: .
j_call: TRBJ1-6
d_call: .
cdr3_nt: TGTGCCAGCAGGAAAAACGCGGCAGGGCGGAATTCACCCCTCCACTTT
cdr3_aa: CASRKNAAGRNSPLHF

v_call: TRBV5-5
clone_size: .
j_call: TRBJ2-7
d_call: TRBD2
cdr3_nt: TGTGCCAGCAGTTCCCTAGCGGGAATCTCCTACGAGCAGTACTTC
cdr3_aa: CASSSLAGISYEQYF

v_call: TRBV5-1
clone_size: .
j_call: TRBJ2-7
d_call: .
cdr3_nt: TGCGCCAGCAGCTTGTTGCAGGGCTCCTACGAGCAGTACTTC
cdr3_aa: CASSLLQGSYEQYF

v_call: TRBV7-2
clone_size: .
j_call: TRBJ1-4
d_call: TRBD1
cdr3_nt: TGTGCCAGCAGCTCCCGGACAGGGGTGGAAAAACTGTTTTTT
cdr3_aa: CASSSRTGVEKLFF

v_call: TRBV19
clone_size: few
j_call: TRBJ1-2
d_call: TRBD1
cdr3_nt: TGTGCCAGTAGTGTTACGACAGGGGCTGGCTACACCTTC
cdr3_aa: CASSVTTGAGYTF

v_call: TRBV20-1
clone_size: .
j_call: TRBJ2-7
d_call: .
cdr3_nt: TGCAGTGCTAGAGCAGGGATCGAGCAGTACTTC
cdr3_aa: CSARAGIEQYF

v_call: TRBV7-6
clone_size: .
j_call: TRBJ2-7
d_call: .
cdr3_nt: TGTGCCAGCAGCTTATCAGGGGCTTATTACGAGCAGTACTTC
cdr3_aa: CASSLSGAYYEQYF

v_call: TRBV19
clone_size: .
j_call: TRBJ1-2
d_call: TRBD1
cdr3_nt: TGTGCCAGTAGTATATCCCCCGGGACAGTCTATGGCTACACCTTC
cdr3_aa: CASSISPGTVYGYTF

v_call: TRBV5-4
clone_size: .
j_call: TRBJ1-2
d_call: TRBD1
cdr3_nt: TGTGCCAGCAGTTCTCCGGGACAGGGTAATTTAGGCTATGGCTACACCTTC
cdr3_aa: CASSSPGQGNLGYGYTF

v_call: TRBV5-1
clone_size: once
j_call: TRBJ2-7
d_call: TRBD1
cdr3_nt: TGCGCCAGCAGCTTACAGGGGGCAGGCTACGAGCAGTACTTC
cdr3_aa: CASSLQGAGYEQYF

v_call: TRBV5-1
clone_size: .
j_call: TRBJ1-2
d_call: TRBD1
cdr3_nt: TGCGCCAGCAGCTCCATGGGACAGTCCGATGGCTACACCTTC
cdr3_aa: CASSSMGQSDGYTF

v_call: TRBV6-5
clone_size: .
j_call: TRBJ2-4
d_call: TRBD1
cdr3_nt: TGTGCCAGCAGTTACGGGGGACAGGGGAAAAACATTCAGTACTTC
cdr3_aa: CASSYGGQGKNIQYF

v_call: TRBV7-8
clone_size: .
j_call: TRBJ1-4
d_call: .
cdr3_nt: TGTGCCAGCAGCTTAGGGGGGGTTGGAGAAAAACTGTTTTTT
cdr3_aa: CASSLGGVGEKLFF

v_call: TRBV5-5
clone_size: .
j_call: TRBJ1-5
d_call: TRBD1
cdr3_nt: TGTGCCAGCAGCAAACAGGGGGCTGGGAATCAGCCCCAGCATTTT
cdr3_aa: CASSKQGAGNQPQHF

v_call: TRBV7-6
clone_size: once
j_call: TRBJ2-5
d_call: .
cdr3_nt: TGTGCCAGCAGTTTCGGGGAGACCCAGTACTTC
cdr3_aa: CASSFGETQYF

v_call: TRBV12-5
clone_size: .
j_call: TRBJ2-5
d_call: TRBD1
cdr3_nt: TGTGCTAGTGGTCCCCCCGGGACAGAAGAGACCCAGTACTTC
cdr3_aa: CASGPPGTEETQYF

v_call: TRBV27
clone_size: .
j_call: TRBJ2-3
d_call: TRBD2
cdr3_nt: TGTGCCAGCAGCGTTCTAGCGGGAGGGCCGTGGGATACGCAGTATTTT
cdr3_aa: CASSVLAGGPWDTQYF

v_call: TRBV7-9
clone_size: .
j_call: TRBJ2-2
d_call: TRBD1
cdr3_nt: TGTGCCAGCAGCCAGGGACAGGGGGACACCGGGGAGCTGTTTTTT
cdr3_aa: CASSQGQGDTGELFF

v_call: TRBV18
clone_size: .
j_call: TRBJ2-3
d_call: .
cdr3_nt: TGTGCCAGCTCACCCGGGCAGGGTAGCACAGATACGCAGTATTTT
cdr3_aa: CASSPGQGSTDTQYF

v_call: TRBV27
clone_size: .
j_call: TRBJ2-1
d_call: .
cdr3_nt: TGTGCCAGCAGTACCGGACGGACTTTAAATGAGCAGTTCTTC
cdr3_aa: CASSTGRTLNEQFF

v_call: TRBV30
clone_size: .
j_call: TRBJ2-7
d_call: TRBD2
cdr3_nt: TGTGCCTGGAAGCCTAGCGGCGACGAGCAGTACTTC
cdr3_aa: CAWKPSGDEQYF

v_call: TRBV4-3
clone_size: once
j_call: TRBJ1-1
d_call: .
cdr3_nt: TGCGCCAGCAGCCAAGAGCGGGGGGGGTTCACTGAAGCTTTCTTT
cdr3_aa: CASSQERGGFTEAFF

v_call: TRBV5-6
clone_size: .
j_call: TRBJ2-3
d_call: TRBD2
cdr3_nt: TGTGCCAGCAGCTTGGAAGGACTAGCGGTATGGGATACGCAGTATTTT
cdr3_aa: CASSLEGLAVWDTQYF

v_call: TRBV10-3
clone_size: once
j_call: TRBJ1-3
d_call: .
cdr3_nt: TGTGCCATCAGTGAGTCTGGACGGGACTCTGGAAACACCATATATTTT
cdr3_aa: CAISESGRDSGNTIYF

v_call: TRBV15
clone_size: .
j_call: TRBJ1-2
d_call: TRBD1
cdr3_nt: TGTGCCACCAGCAGAAAAATCAAGGGGACAGGGGTTTACTATGGCTACACCTTC
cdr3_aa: CATSRKIKGTGVYYGYTF

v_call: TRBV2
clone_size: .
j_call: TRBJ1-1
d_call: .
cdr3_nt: TGTGCCAGCATCCAAGACAGGCCCTACGAAGCTTTCTTT
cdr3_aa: CASIQDRPYEAFF

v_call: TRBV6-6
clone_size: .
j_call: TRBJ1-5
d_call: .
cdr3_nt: TGTGCCAGCAGTTATGACAGGTTTGGCAATCAGCCCCAGCATTTT
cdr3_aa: CASSYDRFGNQPQHF

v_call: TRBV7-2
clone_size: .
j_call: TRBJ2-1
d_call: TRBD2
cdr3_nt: TGTGCCAGCAGCTTAGGACTAGCGCCCTCCTACAATGAGCAGTTCTTC
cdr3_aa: CASSLGLAPSYNEQFF

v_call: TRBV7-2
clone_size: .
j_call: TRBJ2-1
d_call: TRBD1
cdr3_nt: TGTGCCAGCACCCCGGACAGGCCGGATGAGCAGTTCTTC
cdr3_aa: CASTPDRPDEQFF

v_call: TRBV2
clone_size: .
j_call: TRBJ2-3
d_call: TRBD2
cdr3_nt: TGTGCCAGCAGTGAAAGAGCAGGGATACGGGAGGCAGATACGCAGTATTTT
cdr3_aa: CASSERAGIREADTQYF

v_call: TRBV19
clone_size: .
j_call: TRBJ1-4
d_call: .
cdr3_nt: TGTGCCAGTACGCGGAGGCTGAATGAAAAACTGTTTTTT
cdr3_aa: CASTRRLNEKLFF

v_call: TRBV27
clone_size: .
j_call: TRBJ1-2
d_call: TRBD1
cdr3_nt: TGTGCCAGTTCAGGGGGCTATGGCTACACCTTC
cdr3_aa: CASSGGYGYTF

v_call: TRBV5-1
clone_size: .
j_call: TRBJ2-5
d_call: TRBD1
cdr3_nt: TGCGCCAGCAGCTTGGGAGCAGGGGGCTCAGAGACCCAGTACTTC
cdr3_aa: CASSLGAGGSETQYF

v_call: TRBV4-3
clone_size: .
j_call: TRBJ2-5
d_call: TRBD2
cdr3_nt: TGCGCCAGCAGCCAATCCCCTTTAGGTCCGGGGGGAGGTCATGAGACCCAGTACTTC
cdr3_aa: CASSQSPLGPGGGHETQYF

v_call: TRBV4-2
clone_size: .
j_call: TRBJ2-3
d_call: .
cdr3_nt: TGTGCCAGCAGCCGTGACGGAGGCGATATCGGGGATACGCAGTATTTT
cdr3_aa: CASSRDGGDIGDTQYF

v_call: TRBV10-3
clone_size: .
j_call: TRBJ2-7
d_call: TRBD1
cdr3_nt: TGTGCCATCAGGGCAGGGGGCGGGTACGAGCAGTACTTC
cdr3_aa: CAIRAGGGYEQYF

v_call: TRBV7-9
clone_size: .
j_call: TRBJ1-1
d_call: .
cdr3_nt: TGTGCCAGCAGCCCTCGACTCTTGAACACTGAAGCTTTCTTT
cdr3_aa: CASSPRLLNTEAFF

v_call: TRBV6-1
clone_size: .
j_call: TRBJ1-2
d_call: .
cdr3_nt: TGTGCCAGCAGTGAAGCCAGTGTTCTGGCTAACTATGGCTACACCTTC
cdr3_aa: CASSEASVLANYGYTF

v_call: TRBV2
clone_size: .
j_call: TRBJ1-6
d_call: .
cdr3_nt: TGTGCCAGCAGTGTCGGTAGCTCCTATAATTCACCCCTCCACTTT
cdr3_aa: CASSVGSSYNSPLHF